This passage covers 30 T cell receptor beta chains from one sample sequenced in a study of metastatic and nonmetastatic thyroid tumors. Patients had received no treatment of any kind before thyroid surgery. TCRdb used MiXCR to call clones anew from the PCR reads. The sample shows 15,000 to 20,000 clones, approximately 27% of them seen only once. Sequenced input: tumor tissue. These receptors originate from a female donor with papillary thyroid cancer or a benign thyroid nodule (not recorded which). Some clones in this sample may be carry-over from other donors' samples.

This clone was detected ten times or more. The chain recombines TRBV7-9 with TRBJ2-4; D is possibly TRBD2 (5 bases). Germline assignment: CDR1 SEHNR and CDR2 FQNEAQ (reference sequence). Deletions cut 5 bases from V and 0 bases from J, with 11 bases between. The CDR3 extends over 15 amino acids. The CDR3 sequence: CASSVSGLAKNIQYF. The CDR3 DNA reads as TGTGCCAGCAGCGTAAGCGGCCTAGCCAAAAACATTCAGTACTTC. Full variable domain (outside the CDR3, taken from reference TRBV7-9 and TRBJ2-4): DTGVSQNPRHKITKRGQNVTFRCDPISEHNRLYWYRQTLGQGPEFLTYFQNEAQLEKSRLLSDRFSAERPKGSFSTLEIQRTEQGDSAMYLCASSVSGLAKNIQYFGAGTRLSVL.

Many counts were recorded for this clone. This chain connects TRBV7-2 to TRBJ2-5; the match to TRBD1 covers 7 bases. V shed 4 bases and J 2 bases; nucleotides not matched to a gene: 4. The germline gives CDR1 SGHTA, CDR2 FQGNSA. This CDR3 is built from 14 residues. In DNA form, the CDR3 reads TGTGCCAGCAGCTGGAGGACAGGACAAGAGACCCAGTACTTC. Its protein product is CASSWRTGQETQYF.

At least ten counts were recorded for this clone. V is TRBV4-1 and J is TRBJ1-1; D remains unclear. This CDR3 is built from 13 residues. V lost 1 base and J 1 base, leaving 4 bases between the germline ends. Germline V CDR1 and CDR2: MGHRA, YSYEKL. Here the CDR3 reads CASSQAWNTEAFF. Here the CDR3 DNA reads TGCGCCAGCAGCCAAGCATGGAACACTGAAGCTTTCTTT.

CDR3 protein: CASSQESGGANEQFF. CDR3 bases: TGTGCCAGCAGCCAAGAAAGCGGGGGGGCCAATGAGCAGTTCTTC. The chain is built from TRBV4-2 and TRBJ2-1; the match to TRBD2 covers 10 bases. The J segment lost 6 bases and the V segment lost 0 bases, leaving 2 bases of the junction unmatched. Germline V gene data show CDR1 as LGHNA and CDR2 as YNFKEQ. CDR3 length equals 15 residues.

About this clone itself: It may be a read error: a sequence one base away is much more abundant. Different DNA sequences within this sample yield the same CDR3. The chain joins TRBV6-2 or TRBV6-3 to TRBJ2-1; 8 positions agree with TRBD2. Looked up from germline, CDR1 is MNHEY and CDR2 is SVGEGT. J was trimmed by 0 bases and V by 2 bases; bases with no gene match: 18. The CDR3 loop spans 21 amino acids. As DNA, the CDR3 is TGTGCCAGCAGTTACGCCTACGGGACTAGTGGGAGTCTTCCCTCCTACAATGAGCAGTTCTTC. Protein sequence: CASSYAYGTSGSLPSYNEQFF.

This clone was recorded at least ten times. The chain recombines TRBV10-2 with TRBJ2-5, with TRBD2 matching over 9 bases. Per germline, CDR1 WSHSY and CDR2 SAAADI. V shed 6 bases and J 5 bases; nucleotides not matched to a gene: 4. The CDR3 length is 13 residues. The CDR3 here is CASRVAGVETQYF. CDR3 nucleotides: TGCGCCAGCAGGGTAGCGGGAGTGGAGACCCAGTACTTC.

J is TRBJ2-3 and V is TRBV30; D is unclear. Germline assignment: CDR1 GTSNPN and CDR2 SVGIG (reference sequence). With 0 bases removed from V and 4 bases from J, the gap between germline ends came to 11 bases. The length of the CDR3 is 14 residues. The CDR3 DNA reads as TGTGCCTGGAGTGTTAGTGACTTCGCAGATACGCAGTATTTT. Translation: CAWSVSDFADTQYF.

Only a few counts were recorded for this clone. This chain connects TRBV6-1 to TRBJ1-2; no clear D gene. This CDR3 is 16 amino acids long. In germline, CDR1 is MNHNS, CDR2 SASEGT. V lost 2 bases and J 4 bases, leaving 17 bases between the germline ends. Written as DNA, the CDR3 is TGTGCCAGCAGTGAATTTGAGATGTCCGCCCCCTATGGCTACACCTTC. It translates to CASSEFEMSAPYGYTF.

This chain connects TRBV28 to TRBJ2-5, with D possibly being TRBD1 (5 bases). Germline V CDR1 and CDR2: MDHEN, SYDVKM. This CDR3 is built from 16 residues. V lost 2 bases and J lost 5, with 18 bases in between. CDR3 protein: CASSLPQGTTVETQYF. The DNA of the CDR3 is TGTGCCAGCAGTTTACCCCAGGGTACCACAGTGGAGACCCAGTACTTC. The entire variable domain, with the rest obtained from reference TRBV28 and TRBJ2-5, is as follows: DVKVTQSSRYLVKRTGEKVFLECVQDMDHENMFWYRQDPGLGLRLIYFSYDVKMKEKGDIPEGYSVSREKKERFSLILESASTNQTSMYLCASSLPQGTTVETQYFGPGTRLLVL.

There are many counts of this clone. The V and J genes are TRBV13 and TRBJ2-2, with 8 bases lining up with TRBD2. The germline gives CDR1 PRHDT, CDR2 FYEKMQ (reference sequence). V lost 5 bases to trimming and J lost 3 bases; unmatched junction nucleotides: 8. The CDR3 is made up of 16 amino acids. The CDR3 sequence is CASSTPGGSDTGELFF. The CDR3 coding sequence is TGTGCCAGCAGCACGCCGGGGGGGTCGGACACCGGGGAGCTGTTTTTT.

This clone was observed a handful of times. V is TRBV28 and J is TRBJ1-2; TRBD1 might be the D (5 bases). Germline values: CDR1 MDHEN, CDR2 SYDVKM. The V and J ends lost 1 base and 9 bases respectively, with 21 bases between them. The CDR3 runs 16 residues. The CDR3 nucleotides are TGTGCCAGCAGTTTATCTGGGGGAAGTGATCTATATTGCTACACCTTC. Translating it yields CASSLSGGSDLYCYTF.

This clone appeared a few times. Here the CDR3 reads CASSEVGLNTEAFF. The CDR3 nucleotides read TGTGCCAGCAGTGAAGTGGGTCTGAACACTGAAGCTTTCTTT. This chain connects TRBV6-1 to TRBJ1-1; D not certain. The germline gives CDR1 MNHNS, CDR2 SASEGT. The CDR3 runs to 14 residues. The germline V and J ends were trimmed by 1 base and 0 bases, with 6 bases remaining between them.

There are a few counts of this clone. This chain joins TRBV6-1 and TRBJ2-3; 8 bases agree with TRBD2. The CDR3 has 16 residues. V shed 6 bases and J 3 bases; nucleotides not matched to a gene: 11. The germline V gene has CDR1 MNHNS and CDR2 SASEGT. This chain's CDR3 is CASRRLVAGLTDTQYF. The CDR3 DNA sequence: TGTGCCAGCAGGAGGTTGGTAGCGGGATTGACAGATACGCAGTATTTT.

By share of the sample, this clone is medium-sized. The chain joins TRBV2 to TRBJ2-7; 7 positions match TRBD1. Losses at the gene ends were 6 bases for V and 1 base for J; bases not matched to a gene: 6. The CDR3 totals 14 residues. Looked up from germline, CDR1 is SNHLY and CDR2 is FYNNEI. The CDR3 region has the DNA TGTGCCAGCAGCGGGACAGCCGTATCCTACGAGCAGTACTTC. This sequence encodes CASSGTAVSYEQYF.

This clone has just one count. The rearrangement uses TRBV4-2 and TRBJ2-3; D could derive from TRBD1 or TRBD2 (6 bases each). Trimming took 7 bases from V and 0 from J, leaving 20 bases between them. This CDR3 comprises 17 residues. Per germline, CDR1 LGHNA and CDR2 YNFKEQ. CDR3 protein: CASTPGDWRGSTDTQYF. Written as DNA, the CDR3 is TGTGCCAGCACCCCCGGGGACTGGAGGGGGAGCACAGATACGCAGTATTTT.

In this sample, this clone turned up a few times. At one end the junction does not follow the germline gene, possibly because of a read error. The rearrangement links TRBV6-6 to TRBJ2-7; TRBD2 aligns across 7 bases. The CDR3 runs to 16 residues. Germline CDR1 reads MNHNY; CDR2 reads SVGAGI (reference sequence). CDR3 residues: CASIYPKAGPSYEQYF. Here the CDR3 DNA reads TGTGCCAGCATTTACCCCAAAGCGGGGCCTTCCTACGAGCAGTACTTC.

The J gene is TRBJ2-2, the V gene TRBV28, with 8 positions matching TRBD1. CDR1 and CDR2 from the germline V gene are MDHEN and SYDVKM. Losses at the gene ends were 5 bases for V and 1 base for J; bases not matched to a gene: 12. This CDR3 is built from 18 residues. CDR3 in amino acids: CASSTQGADLGNTGELFF. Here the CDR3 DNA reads TGTGCCAGCAGTACTCAGGGGGCTGACTTAGGGAACACCGGGGAGCTGTTTTTT.

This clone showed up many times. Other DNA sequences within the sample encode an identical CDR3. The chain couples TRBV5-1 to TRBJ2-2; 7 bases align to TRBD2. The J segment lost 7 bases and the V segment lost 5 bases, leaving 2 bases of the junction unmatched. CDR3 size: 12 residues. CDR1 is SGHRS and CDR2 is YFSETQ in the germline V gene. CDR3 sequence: CASSLAGGELFF. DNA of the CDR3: TGCGCCAGCAGTTTAGCGGGCGGGGAGCTGTTTTTT.

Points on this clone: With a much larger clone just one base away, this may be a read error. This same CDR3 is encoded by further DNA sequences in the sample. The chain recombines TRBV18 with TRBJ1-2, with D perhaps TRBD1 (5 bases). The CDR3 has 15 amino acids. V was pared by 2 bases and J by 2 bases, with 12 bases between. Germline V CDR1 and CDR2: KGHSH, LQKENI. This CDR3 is CASSPVTGLNYGYTF. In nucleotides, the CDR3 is TGTGCCAGCTCACCAGTGACGGGACTAAACTATGGCTACACCTTC.

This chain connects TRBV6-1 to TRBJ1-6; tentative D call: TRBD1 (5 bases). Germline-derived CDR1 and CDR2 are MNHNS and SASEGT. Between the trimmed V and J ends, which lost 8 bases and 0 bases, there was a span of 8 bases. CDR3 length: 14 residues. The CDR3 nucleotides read TGTGCCAGCCTAGGGACCTCCTATAATTCACCCCTCCACTTT. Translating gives CASLGTSYNSPLHF.

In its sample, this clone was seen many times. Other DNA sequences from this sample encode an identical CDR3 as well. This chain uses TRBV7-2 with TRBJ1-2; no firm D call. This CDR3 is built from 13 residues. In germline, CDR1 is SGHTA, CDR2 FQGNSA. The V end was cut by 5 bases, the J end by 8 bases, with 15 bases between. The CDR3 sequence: CASSPSGLGGYTF. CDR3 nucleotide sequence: TGTGCCAGCAGCCCCTCGGGCCTAGGGGGCTACACCTTC.

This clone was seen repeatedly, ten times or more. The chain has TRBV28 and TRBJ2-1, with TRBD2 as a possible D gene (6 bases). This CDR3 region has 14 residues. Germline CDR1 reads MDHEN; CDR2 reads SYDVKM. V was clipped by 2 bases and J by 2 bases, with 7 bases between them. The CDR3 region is CASSLAGPYNEQFF. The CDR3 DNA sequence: TGTGCCAGCAGTTTAGCGGGACCCTACAATGAGCAGTTCTTC.

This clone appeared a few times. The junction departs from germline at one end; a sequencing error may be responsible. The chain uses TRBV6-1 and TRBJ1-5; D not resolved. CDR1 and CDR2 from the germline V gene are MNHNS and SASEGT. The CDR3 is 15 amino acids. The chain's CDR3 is CASTPQSGSNRPQHF. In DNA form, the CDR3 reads TGTGCCAGCACCCCCCAGTCTGGGAGCAATCGGCCCCAGCATTTT.

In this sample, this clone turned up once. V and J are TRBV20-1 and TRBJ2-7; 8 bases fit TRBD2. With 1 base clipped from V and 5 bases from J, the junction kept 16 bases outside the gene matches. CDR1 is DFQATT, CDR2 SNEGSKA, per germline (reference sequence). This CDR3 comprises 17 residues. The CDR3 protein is CSARALLLAGNGHEQYF. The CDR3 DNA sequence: TGCAGTGCTAGAGCCCTCCTCCTAGCGGGTAACGGCCACGAGCAGTACTTC.

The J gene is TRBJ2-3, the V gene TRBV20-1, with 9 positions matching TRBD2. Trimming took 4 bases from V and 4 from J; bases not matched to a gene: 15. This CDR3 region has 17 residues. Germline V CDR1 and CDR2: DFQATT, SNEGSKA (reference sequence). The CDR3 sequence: CSAKDWPSGTTSDTQYF. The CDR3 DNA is TGCAGTGCTAAAGATTGGCCTAGCGGGACCACCTCAGATACGCAGTATTTT.

Written as DNA, the CDR3 is TGTGCCAGCAGCTTACTAGCGGGAGGGCCGACAGATACGCAGTATTTT. Protein sequence: CASSLLAGGPTDTQYF. This sequence joins TRBV7-8 and TRBJ2-3, with 12 bases identical to TRBD2. CDR1 and CDR2 (germline): SGHVS, FQNEAQ. Trimming at V came to 2 bases and at J to 3 bases, leaving 3 bases not matched to a gene. This CDR3 has 16 residues.

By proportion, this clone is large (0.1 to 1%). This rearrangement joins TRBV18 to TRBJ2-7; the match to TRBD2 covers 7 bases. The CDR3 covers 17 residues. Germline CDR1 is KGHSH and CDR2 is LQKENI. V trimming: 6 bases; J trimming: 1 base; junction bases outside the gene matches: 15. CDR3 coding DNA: TGTGCCAGCTCGCCCCATAGCGGGCCGTTAAGTTCCTACGAGCAGTACTTC. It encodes CASSPHSGPLSSYEQYF.

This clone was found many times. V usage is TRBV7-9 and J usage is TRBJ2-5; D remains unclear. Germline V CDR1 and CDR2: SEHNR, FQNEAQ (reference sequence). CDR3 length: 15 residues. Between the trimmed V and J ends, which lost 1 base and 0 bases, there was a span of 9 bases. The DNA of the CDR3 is TGTGCCAGCAGCTTAGTAATGGCGTACCAAGAGACCCAGTACTTC. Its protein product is CASSLVMAYQETQYF. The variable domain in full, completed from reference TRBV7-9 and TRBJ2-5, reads DTGVSQNPRHKITKRGQNVTFRCDPISEHNRLYWYRQTLGQGPEFLTYFQNEAQLEKSRLLSDRFSAERPKGSFSTLEIQRTEQGDSAMYLCASSLVMAYQETQYFGPGTRLLVL.

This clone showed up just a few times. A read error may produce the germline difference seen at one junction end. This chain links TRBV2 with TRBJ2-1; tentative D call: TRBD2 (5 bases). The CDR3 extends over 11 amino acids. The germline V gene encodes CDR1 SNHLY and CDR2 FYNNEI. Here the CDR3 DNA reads TGTGCCAGCAGCTCTCCCCGGGATAAGGTCTTC. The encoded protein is CASSSPRDKVF. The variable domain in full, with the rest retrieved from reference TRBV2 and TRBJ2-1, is EPEVTQTPSHQVTQMGQEVILRCVPISNHLYFYWYRQILGQKVEFLVSFYNNEISEKSEIFDDQFSVERPDGSNFTLKIRSTKLEDSAMYFCASSSPRDKVFGPGTRLTVL.

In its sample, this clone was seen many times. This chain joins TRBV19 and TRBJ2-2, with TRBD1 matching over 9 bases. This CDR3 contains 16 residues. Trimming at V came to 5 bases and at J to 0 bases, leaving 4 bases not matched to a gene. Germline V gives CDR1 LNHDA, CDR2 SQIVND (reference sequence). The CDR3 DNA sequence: TGTGCCAGTAGTGCGGGGACAGGGACGAACACCGGGGAGCTGTTTTTT. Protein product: CASSAGTGTNTGELFF.